Sequencing of this TCR beta chain was carried out in a study of blood T cells in healthy people across ages. It was with a sample-barcoded 5' primer and a J-beta primer mix that a second PCR of about 6 to 12 cycles was run. TCRdb processed the 5' RACE reads anew with MiXCR; each CDR3 protein has one entry. The repertoire has roughly 680,000 distinct CDR3 sequences, 49% of them found once; the top ten carry approximately 32%. Per the germline V gene, CDR1 is SGHAT and CDR2 is FQNNGV. V was pared by 7 bases and J by 4 bases, with 20 bases between. The CDR3 has 15 amino acids. In its sample, this clonotype was seen a few times.

J is TRBJ2-7 and V is TRBV11-2, with D perhaps assigned TRBD1 or TRBD2 (5 bases each). This TCR was recovered from a woman aged 55-69 years in good health. Sequencing input: blood. CDR3 region: CASTREVTGGYEQYF. The CDR3 DNA reads TGTGCCAGCACCCGGGAAGTTACAGGCGGGTACGAGCAGTACTTC.